This T cell receptor (beta chain) was captured by sequencing in a study of blood T cell repertoires in COVID-19. Germline V gene lookup returns CDR1 LGHDT and CDR2 YNNKEL (reference sequence). The CDR3 extends over 13 amino acids. Germline trimming cut 4 bases from V and 2 bases from J; bases unmatched to any gene: 2. In the original workflow: Counts of nucleated cells, estimated from reference gene primer amplification, were obtained. The protocol was immunoSEQ multiplex PCR, while the TCRdb copy is restricted to in-frame clones and leaves out a portion. V, J and clone size were drawn from that table, and D and trimming were deduced from the DNA. The data contain 200,000 to 250,000 clones, around 82% of them singletons. The sample holds a few counts of this clone. This CDR3 is also generated by other DNA sequences in the sample.

The receptor's source is a woman in her seventies with acute or convalescent COVID-19. The sequencing input was peripheral blood. The V and J genes are TRBV3-1 (or the pseudogene TRBV3-2) and TRBJ2-7; 7 bases are a match to TRBD1. The CDR3 nucleotides are TGTGCCAGCAGCCCAGGGACAGCCTACGAGCAGTACTTC. Translating it yields CASSPGTAYEQYF.